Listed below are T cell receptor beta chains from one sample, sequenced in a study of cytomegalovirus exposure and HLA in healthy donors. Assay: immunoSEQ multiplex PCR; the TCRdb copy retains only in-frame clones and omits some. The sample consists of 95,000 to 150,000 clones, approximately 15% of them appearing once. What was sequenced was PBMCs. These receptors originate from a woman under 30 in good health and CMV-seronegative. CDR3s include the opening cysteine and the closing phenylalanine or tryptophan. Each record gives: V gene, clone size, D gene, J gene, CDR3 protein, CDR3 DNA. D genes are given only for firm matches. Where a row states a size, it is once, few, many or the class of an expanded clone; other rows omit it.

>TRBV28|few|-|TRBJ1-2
CASSFPRNYGYTF
TGTGCCAGCAGTTTCCCGAGGAACTATGGCTACACCTTC
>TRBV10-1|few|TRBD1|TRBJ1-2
CASSKQGGSGYTF
TGCGCCAGTTCTAAACAGGGGGGGTCTGGCTACACCTTC
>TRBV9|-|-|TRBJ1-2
CASSTGTALNYGYTF
TGTGCCAGCAGCACCGGAACAGCTTTGAACTATGGCTACACCTTC
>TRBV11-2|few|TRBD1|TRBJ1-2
CASSIRQGTVTYGYTF
TGTGCCAGCAGCATCCGACAGGGTACAGTCACATATGGCTATACCTTC
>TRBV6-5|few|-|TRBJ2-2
CASSYPVTGELFF
TGTGCCAGCAGTTACCCTGTCACCGGGGAGCTGTTTTTT
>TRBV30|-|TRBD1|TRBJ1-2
CACPRGGGRANYGYTF
TGTGCCTGTCCAAGAGGGGGCGGAAGGGCTAACTATGGCTACACCTTC
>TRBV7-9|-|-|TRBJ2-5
CASSEEGPWRAQYF
TGTGCCAGCAGCGAGGAAGGCCCGTGGAGGGCCCAGTACTTC
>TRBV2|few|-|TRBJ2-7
CASSEGAAYYEQYF
TGTGCCAGCAGTGAGGGGGCGGCTTACTACGAGCAGTACTTC
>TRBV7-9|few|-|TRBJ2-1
CASDEIDEQFF
TGTGCCAGCGATGAGATTGATGAGCAGTTCTTC
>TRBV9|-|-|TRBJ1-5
CASSVAYNQPQHF
TGTGCCAGCAGCGTAGCCTACAATCAGCCCCAGCATTTT
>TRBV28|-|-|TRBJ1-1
CASRDTNTEAFF
TGTGCCAGCCGGGATACGAACACTGAAGCTTTCTTT
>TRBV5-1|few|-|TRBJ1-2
CASSPWPPDRRNYGYTF
TGCGCCAGCAGCCCTTGGCCCCCTGACAGGCGTAACTATGGCTACACCTTC
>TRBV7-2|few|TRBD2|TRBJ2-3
CASSPPLAGVADTQYF
TGTGCCAGCAGCCCCCCACTAGCGGGAGTCGCAGATACGCAGTATTTT
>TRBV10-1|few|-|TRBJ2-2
CASSELQVGGELFF
TGCGCCAGCAGTGAGTTGCAGGTTGGCGGGGAGCTGTTTTTT
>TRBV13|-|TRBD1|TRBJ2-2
CASSSPPPRDSSGYAGELFF
TGTGCCAGCAGCTCCCCCCCTCCCCGGGACAGCTCAGGTTATGCCGGGGAGCTGTTTTTT
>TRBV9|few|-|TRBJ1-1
CASSVQGMNTEAFF
TGTGCCAGCAGCGTACAGGGAATGAACACTGAAGCTTTCTTT
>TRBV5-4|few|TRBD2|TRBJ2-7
CASRPGLAGSSYEQYF
TGTGCCAGCAGACCGGGACTAGCGGGCTCCTCCTACGAGCAGTACTTC
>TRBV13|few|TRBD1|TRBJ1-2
CASSLGIGTGYGYTF
TGTGCCAGCAGCTTAGGTATAGGGACAGGCTATGGCTACACCTTC
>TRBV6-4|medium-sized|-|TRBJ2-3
CASSDNAGATDTQYF
TGTGCCAGCAGTGACAATGCGGGGGCCACAGATACGCAGTATTTT
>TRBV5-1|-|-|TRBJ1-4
CASSTTLSPNEKLFF
TGCGCCAGCAGCACTACACTATCACCTAATGAAAAACTGTTTTTT
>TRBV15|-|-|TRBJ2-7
CATSRDRGYEQYF
TGTGCCACCAGCAGAGATCGGGGGTACGAGCAGTACTTC
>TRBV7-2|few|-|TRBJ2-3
CASSLVSGGGSDTQYF
TGTGCCAGCAGCTTAGTGTCAGGGGGAGGCTCAGATACGCAGTATTTT
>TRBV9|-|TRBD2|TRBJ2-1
CASSVSGRILAGVRNEQFF
TGTGCCAGCAGCGTATCCGGAAGAATACTAGCGGGAGTTCGAAATGAGCAGTTCTTC
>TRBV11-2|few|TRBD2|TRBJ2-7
CASSLQAGGVYEQYF
TGTGCCAGCAGCCTTCAAGCGGGAGGGGTGTACGAGCAGTACTTC
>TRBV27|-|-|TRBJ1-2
CASSYDQGGGYTF
TGTGCCAGCAGTTACGACCAGGGTGGGGGCTACACCTTC
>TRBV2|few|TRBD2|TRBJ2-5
CASNGLSAGGWTQYF
TGTGCCAGCAATGGCCTTTCAGCGGGAGGCTGGACCCAGTACTTC
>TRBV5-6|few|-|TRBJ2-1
CASSTYELDEQFF
TGTGCCAGCAGCACCTATGAACTAGACGAGCAGTTCTTC
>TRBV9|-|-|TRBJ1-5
CASSSGSSDNQPQHF
TGTGCCAGCAGCTCCGGGTCTAGCGATAATCAGCCCCAGCATTTT
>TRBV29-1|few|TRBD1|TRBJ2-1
CSVEILYRGSRGSYNEQFF
TGCAGCGTTGAAATCTTGTACAGGGGTTCGCGAGGGTCCTACAATGAGCAGTTCTTC
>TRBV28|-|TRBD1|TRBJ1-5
CASSRQGGNQPQHF
TGTGCCAGCAGTCGACAGGGGGGAAATCAGCCCCAGCATTTT
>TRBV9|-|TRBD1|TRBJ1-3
CASSATGGGGNTIYF
TGTGCCAGCAGCGCTACAGGGGGAGGCGGAAACACCATATATTTT
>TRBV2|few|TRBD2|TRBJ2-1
CASMLAGGLEQFF
TGTGCCAGCATGTTAGCGGGGGGTCTTGAGCAGTTCTTC